This T cell receptor (beta chain) came from a study of T cell changes during pregnancy in multiple sclerosis. The CDR3 consists of 14 residues. Trimming cost V 2 bases and J 7 bases; bases outside gene matches: 5. Germline V lookup: CDR1 SGHRS, CDR2 YFSETQ. Assay: immunoSEQ multiplex PCR; the TCRdb copy retains only in-frame clones and omits some. The repertoire holds about 93,000 clones, 85% to 95% seen once, with approximately 1.9% in the top ten. Material: peripheral blood, obtained after pregnancy. The genes are TRBV5-1 and TRBJ1-5, with 8 bases lining up with TRBD1. The sequence was obtained from a female donor with multiple sclerosis, enrolled in a pregnancy study. This CDR3 reads CASSLQGEDQPQHF. DNA of the CDR3: TGCGCCAGCAGCTTACAGGGGGAGGACCAGCCCCAGCATTTT. Full variable domain (remainder filled in from reference TRBV5-1 and TRBJ1-5): KAGVTQTPRYLIKTRGQQVTLSCSPISGHRSVSWYQQTPGQGLQFLFEYFSETQRNKGNFPGRFSGRQFSNSRSEMNVSTLELGDSALYLCASSLQGEDQPQHFGDGTRLSIL.